These T cell receptor beta chains were read from a single sample in a study of blood T cell repertoires in COVID-19. Sequencing used immunoSEQ multiplex PCR; TCRdb keeps in-frame clones, though not all of them. The sample has about 150,000 clones, around 87% seen once. Sequencing used peripheral blood. These receptors all stem from a woman aged 40 to 50 with acute or convalescent COVID-19. CDR3s include the opening cysteine and the closing phenylalanine or tryptophan. Each record gives: J gene, V gene, clone size, D gene, CDR3 DNA, CDR3 protein. D genes are given only for firm matches. Size tells how often a clone was seen (once, few, many) or the class of an expanded clone, and some rows leave it out.

>TRBJ1-6|TRBV3-1/TRBV3-2|-|-
TGTGCCAGCAGCCAAGATCCGCGGGTCTCCTATAATTCACCCCTCCACTTT
CASSQDPRVSYNSPLHF
>TRBJ2-3|TRBV9|-|TRBD2
TGTGCCAGCAGCGTGCTAGCGGGAGCGGGCACAGATACGCAGTATTTT
CASSVLAGAGTDTQYF
>TRBJ1-5|TRBV29-1|-|-
TGCAGCGTTGCGGGGAATAGCAATCAGCCCCAGCATTTT
CSVAGNSNQPQHF
>TRBJ2-2|TRBV5-4|-|-
TGTGCCAGCACCCGGACTGAGATGAACACCGGGGAGCTGTTTTTT
CASTRTEMNTGELFF
>TRBJ2-1|TRBV24-1|-|-
TGTGCCACCAGTGTTAGCAGCACCTACAATGAGCAGTTCTTC
CATSVSSTYNEQFF
>TRBJ2-1|TRBV18|-|TRBD2
TGTGCCAGCTCGCTCGGGGGGGCCTACAATGAGCAGTTCTTC
CASSLGGAYNEQFF
>TRBJ1-2|TRBV29-1|-|TRBD1
TGCAGCGTAGATACAGGGGACTATGGCTACACCTTC
CSVDTGDYGYTF
>TRBJ2-3|TRBV6-5|-|TRBD2
TGTGCCAGCAGTTATGGGACTAGCGGCAGCACAGATACGCAGTATTTT
CASSYGTSGSTDTQYF
>TRBJ2-1|TRBV7-6|-|TRBD1
TGTGCCAGCAGCCCCCGACCGGGACAGGGCCCCAATGAGCAGTTCTTC
CASSPRPGQGPNEQFF
>TRBJ2-7|TRBV5-1|-|-
TGCGCCAGCAGCTTGGCGAATAAACGAGACTACGAGCAGTACTTC
CASSLANKRDYEQYF
>TRBJ2-1|TRBV6-1|-|TRBD1
TGTGCCAGCAGTGAACAACAGGGGCTCTACAATGAGCAGTTCTTC
CASSEQQGLYNEQFF
>TRBJ1-2|TRBV6-1|-|-
TGTGCCAGCAGTGAAGCGGGGGCGTTAGGCTACACCTTC
CASSEAGALGYTF
>TRBJ2-7|TRBV5-1|-|TRBD2
TGCGCCAGCAGCTATGGGCTAGCGGATTTTTCCTACGAGCAGTACTTC
CASSYGLADFSYEQYF
>TRBJ2-7|TRBV4-2|-|TRBD1
TGTGCCAGCAGCCAATATACGGACAGGGTCGACGAGCAGTACTTC
CASSQYTDRVDEQYF
>TRBJ1-5|TRBV7-2|-|-
TGTGCCAGCAGCTTAGATGCGGGGTCCCCTCAGCCCCAGCATTTT
CASSLDAGSPQPQHF
>TRBJ2-4|TRBV6-5|-|TRBD1
TGTGCCAGCAGCCCAAGGGGGCCTGAGGACATTCAGTACTTC
CASSPRGPEDIQYF
>TRBJ2-1|TRBV10-1|-|-
TGCGCCAGCAGTGATGGGGGGGGCCTTAATGAGCAGTTCTTC
CASSDGGGLNEQFF
>TRBJ2-7|TRBV27|-|-
TGTGCCAGCAGTTTTCAGGGGCACTACGAGCAGTACTTC
CASSFQGHYEQYF
>TRBJ2-3|TRBV30|once|-
TGTGCCTGGAGTACGGGAAGCACAGATACGCAGTATTTT
CAWSTGSTDTQYF
>TRBJ1-1|TRBV30|-|TRBD1
TGTGCCTGGAGTGTAACAGGGGGTCGAGCTTTCTTT
CAWSVTGGRAFF
>TRBJ1-2|TRBV28|-|TRBD1
TGTGCCAGCAGCCGCGCCGGGACAGGGCTGTCAGGCTATGGCTACACCTTC
CASSRAGTGLSGYGYTF
>TRBJ2-7|TRBV6-5|-|-
TGTGCCAGCAGGTCTACCACGGCGGGCGAGCAGTACTTC
CASRSTTAGEQYF
>TRBJ1-1|TRBV9|-|TRBD1
TGTGCCAGCAGCGTAGGACAGGGAACCTACACTGAAGCTTTCTTT
CASSVGQGTYTEAFF
>TRBJ1-1|TRBV7-8|-|-
TGTGCCAGCACCAAGAGGAGAGTTATCACTGAAGCTTTCTTT
CASTKRRVITEAFF
>TRBJ1-5|TRBV6-6|-|TRBD1
TGTGCCAGCAGTTACGGGACAGGGCCTTACAATCAGCCCCAGCATTTT
CASSYGTGPYNQPQHF
>TRBJ2-1|TRBV6-5|-|TRBD1
TGTGCCAGCAACCCGGGACAGGGTTCCTACAATGAGCAGTTCTTC
CASNPGQGSYNEQFF